This T cell receptor beta chain comes out of a study of blood T cell repertoires in COVID-19. About the research overall: T cells, B-cell-depleted T cells, or PBMCs supplied cDNA or gDNA.

This CDR3 spans 16 amino acids. Between the trimmed V and J ends, which lost 1 base and 1 base, there was a span of 11 bases. From germline, CDR1 is SQVTM and CDR2 ANQGSEA. This clone was found once. Profiled with immunoSEQ multiplex PCR; TCRdb holds only in-frame clones, not every one. The repertoire includes about 130,000 clones, around 85% of them detected once, and around 4% sits in the top ten. The TCR originated in a human donor in a cohort sampled during active COVID-19. The sample comprised peripheral blood. V usage is TRBV29-1 and J usage is TRBJ1-6, with D perhaps TRBD1 (5 bases). CDR3 nucleotide sequence: TGCAGCGTTGAAGTCGTAGGGGTATCCTATAATTCACCCCTCCACTTT. It translates to CSVEVVGVSYNSPLHF.